Shown below are 12 T cell receptor beta chains from a single sample sequenced in a study of beta chain features in type 1 diabetes. cDNA synthesis used the whole RNA isolate, giving expressed TCRB sequences. Sequencing was performed with immunoSEQ multiplex PCR; in TCRdb, only in-frame clones are kept and a portion is missing. The sample yields about 900,000 clones, 15% to 20% seen once. The sample consisted of naive CD4+ T cells from blood. These receptors all come from a woman aged 18-29 years in good health.

V gene TRBV6-5 combines with J gene TRBJ2-7, with 10 bases aligning to TRBD2. The CDR3 covers 15 residues. V was pared by 2 bases and J by 4 bases, with 5 bases of the junction left unmatched. The V gene's germline CDR1 is MNHEY and CDR2 SVGAGI. This CDR3 reads CASSYRLAGVYEQYF. CDR3 nucleotide sequence: TGTGCCAGCAGTTACCGGCTAGCGGGAGTATACGAGCAGTACTTC.

This clone was seen only a few times. The chain is built from TRBV21-1 and TRBJ2-7; the table assigns TRBD1, which was not confirmed against the DNA. TRBV21-1 is listed as a pseudogene. This CDR3 region has 15 residues. CDR3 sequence: CASSKGQGVPYEQYF. As DNA, the CDR3 is TGTGCCAGCAGCAAAGGACAGGGGGTTCCCTACGAGCAGTACTTC.

This clone appeared a few times. This chain uses TRBV18 with TRBJ1-3; D might be TRBD1 (6 bases). This CDR3 region has 15 residues. Looked up from germline, CDR1 is KGHSH and CDR2 is LQKENI. V gave up 6 bases and J gave up 2 bases, with 14 bases separating them. The CDR3: CASSQEQGPGNTIYF. The CDR3 nucleotides read TGTGCCAGCTCGCAGGAACAGGGTCCTGGAAACACCATATATTTT. The full variable domain, with the rest looked up from reference TRBV18 and TRBJ1-3, is NAGVMQNPRHLVRRRGQEARLRCSPMKGHSHVYWYRQLPEEGLKFMVYLQKENIIDESGMPKERFSAEFPKEGPSILRIQQVVRGDSAAYFCASSQEQGPGNTIYFGEGSWLTVV.

The V and J genes are TRBV6-6 and TRBJ2-7; D is undetermined. Between the trimmed V and J ends, which lost 10 bases and 3 bases, there was a span of 10 bases. Germline CDR1 MNHNY, CDR2 SVGAGI (reference sequence). The CDR3 is 11 amino acids. CDR3 coding DNA: TGTGCCACTTCTATCAACTACGAGCAGTACTTC. Amino acids: CATSINYEQYF.

The rearrangement uses TRBV7-2 and TRBJ2-3; 11 bases match TRBD2. The junction had 8 bases not matched to a gene; V was cut back by 5 bases and J by 1 base. Germline CDR1 reads SGHTA; CDR2 reads FQGNSA. The CDR3 is made up of 17 amino acids. The CDR3: CASSPRTSGFGTDTQYF. CDR3 DNA: TGTGCCAGCAGCCCCAGGACTAGCGGGTTTGGCACAGATACGCAGTATTTT.

This clone has only a few counts. This chain joins TRBV19 and TRBJ2-2; 9 positions match TRBD1. The V and J ends lost 5 bases and 5 bases, in that order; junction bases with no gene match: 6. This CDR3 has 15 amino acids. Germline lookup yields CDR1 LNHDA and CDR2 SQIVND (reference sequence). CDR3 protein: CASSLGDRATGELFF. The DNA for the CDR3 is TGTGCCAGTAGTCTTGGGGACAGGGCGACCGGGGAGCTGTTTTTT.

This clone has more than one count but fewer than ten. The chain has TRBV7-3 and TRBJ2-1, with 8 bases matching TRBD2. The CDR3 length is 14 residues. CDR1 SGHTA and CDR2 FQGTGA come from the germline V gene. Trimming took 2 bases from V and 5 from J; bases not matched to a gene: 2. DNA for the CDR3: TGTGCCAGCAGCTTAGGGACTAGTAACAATGAGCAGTTCTTC. Translated: CASSLGTSNNEQFF.

This clone was observed a few times. The chain uses TRBV4-2 and TRBJ2-1; 8 bases map to TRBD2. There are 14 residues in the CDR3. The junction had 1 base not matched to a gene; V was cut back by 0 bases and J by 6 bases. Germline CDR1 and CDR2: LGHNA and YNFKEQ. This CDR3 reads CASSQDGTSNEQFF. CDR3 DNA sequence: TGTGCCAGCAGCCAAGATGGGACTAGCAATGAGCAGTTCTTC.

This clone was seen more than once but under ten times. V gene TRBV9 combines with J gene TRBJ2-1; D is unclear. The germline gives CDR1 SGDLS, CDR2 YYNGEE. The CDR3 runs 12 residues. Deletions cut 0 bases from V and 9 bases from J, with 7 bases between. Here the CDR3 DNA reads TGTGCCAGCAGCGTAGCTAATCGTGAGCAGTTCTTC. It yields the protein CASSVANREQFF.

This clone was detected a few times. CDR3 coding DNA: TGTGCCAGCAGCGTGGGACCAGGCTTCACAGATACGCAGTATTTT. Its protein is CASSVGPGFTDTQYF. The chain links TRBV9 to TRBJ2-3; D is tentatively TRBD1 or TRBD2 (5 bases each). V lost 2 bases to trimming and J lost 2 bases, with 12 bases between them. The CDR3 sequence is 15 residues long. The germline V gene has CDR1 SGDLS and CDR2 YYNGEE.

The table lists this clone with a few counts. The rearrangement uses TRBV7-2 and TRBJ2-3, with D perhaps TRBD2 (6 bases). V gave up 1 base and J gave up 1 base, with 9 bases separating them. The CDR3 is 15 residues long. Germline V gene data show CDR1 as SGHTA and CDR2 as FQGNSA. Here the CDR3 DNA reads TGTGCCAGCAGCTTAGAGGGACTCCGCACAGATACGCAGTATTTT. Protein product: CASSLEGLRTDTQYF. The full variable domain, its missing parts supplied by reference TRBV7-2 and TRBJ2-3, is GAGVSQSPSNKVTEKGKDVELRCDPISGHTALYWYRQSLGQGLEFLIYFQGNSAPDKSGLPSDRFSAERTGGSVSTLTIQRTQQEDSAVYLCASSLEGLRTDTQYFGPGTRLTVL.

This clone was detected a few times. Other DNA sequences in the sample encode the same CDR3. The rearrangement links TRBV20-1 to TRBJ2-7; D not resolved. The CDR3 extends over 10 amino acids. Germline CDR1 reads DFQATT; CDR2 reads SNEGSKA (reference sequence). Trimming cost V 4 bases and J 4 bases, with 5 bases left between them. The CDR3 DNA reads TGCAGTGCTACCCTATACGAGCAGTACTTC. Translation gives CSATLYEQYF.